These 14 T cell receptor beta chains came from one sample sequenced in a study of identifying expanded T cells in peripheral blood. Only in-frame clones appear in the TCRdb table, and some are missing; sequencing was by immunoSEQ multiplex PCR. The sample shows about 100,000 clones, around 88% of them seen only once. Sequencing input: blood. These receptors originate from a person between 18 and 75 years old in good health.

The CDR3 DNA reads as TGTGCCAGCAGTTACGTCGCAGGGGAAGCGGGCTACGAGCAGTACTTC. It is translated as CASSYVAGEAGYEQYF. The chain combines TRBV6-5 with TRBJ2-7; D may be TRBD1 or TRBD2 (6 bases each). Looked up from germline, CDR1 is MNHEY and CDR2 is SVGAGI. V lost 2 bases to trimming and J lost 3 bases, with 17 bases between them. CDR3 size: 16 residues.

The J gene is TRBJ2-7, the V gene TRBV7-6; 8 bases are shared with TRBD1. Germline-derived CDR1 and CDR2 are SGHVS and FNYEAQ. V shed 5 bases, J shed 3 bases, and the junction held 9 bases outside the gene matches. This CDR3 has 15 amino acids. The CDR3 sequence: CASSLGQGVIYEQYF. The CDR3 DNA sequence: TGTGCCAGCAGCCTTGGACAGGGCGTAATCTACGAGCAGTACTTC.

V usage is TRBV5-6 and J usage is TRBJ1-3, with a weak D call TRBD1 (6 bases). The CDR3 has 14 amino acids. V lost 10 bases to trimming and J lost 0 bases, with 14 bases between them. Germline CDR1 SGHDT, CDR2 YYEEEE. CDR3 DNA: TGTGCCGGAGCCATAGGGGGCTCTGGAAACACCATATATTTT. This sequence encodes CAGAIGGSGNTIYF.

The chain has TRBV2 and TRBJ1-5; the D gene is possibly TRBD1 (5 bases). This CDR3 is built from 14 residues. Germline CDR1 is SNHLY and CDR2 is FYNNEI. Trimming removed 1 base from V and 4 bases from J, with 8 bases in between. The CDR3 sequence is CASSEGQNNQPQHF. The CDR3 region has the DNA TGTGCCAGCAGTGAAGGACAGAATAATCAGCCCCAGCATTTT.

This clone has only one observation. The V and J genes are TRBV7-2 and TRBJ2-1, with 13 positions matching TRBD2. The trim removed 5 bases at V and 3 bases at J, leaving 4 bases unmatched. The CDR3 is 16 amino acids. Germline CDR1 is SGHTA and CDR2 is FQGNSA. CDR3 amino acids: CASSPRLAGGYNEQFF. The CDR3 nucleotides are TGTGCCAGCAGCCCAAGACTAGCGGGGGGCTACAATGAGCAGTTCTTC.

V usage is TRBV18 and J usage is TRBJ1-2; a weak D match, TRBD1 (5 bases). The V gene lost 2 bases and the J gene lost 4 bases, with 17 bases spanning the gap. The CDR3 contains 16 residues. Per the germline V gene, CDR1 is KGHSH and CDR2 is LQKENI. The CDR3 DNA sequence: TGTGCCAGCTCACCAAGAGGGAACCAGGGACTCTATGGCTACACCTTC. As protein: CASSPRGNQGLYGYTF.

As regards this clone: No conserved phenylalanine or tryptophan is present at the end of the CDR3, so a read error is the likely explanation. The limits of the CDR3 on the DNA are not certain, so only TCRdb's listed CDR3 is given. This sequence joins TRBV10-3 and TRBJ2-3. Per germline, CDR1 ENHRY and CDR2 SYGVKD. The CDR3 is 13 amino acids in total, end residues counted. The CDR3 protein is CAISETFSAIPQV.

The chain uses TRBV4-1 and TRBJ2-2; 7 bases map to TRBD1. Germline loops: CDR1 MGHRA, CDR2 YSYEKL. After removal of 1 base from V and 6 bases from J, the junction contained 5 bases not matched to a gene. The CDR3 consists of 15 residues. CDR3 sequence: CASSQAGGIAGELFF. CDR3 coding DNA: TGCGCCAGCAGCCAAGCAGGGGGAATCGCCGGGGAGCTGTTTTTT.

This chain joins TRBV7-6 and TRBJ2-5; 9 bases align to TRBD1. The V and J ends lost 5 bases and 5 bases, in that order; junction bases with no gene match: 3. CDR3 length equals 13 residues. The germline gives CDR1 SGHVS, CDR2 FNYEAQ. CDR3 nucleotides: TGTGCCAGCAGCCTCGGGACAGGGGAGACCCAGTACTTC. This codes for CASSLGTGETQYF.

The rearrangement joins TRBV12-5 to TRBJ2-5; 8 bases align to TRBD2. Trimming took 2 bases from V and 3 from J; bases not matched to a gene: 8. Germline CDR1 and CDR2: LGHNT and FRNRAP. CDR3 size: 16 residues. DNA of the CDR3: TGTGCTAGTGGTTTGTTGCGGGGGGCCCCGGAAGAGACCCAGTACTTC. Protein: CASGLLRGAPEETQYF.

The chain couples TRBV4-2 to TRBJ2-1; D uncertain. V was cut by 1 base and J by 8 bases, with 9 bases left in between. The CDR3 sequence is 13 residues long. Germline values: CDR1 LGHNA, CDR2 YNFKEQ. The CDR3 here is CASSQGRKDEQFF. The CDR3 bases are TGTGCCAGCAGCCAAGGAAGGAAGGATGAGCAGTTCTTC.

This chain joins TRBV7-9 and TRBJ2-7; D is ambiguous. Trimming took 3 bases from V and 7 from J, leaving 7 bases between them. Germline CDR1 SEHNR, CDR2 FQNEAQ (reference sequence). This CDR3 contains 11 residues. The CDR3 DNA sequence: TGTGCCAGCAGCTTTGGCGGTGAGCAGTACTTC. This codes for CASSFGGEQYF.

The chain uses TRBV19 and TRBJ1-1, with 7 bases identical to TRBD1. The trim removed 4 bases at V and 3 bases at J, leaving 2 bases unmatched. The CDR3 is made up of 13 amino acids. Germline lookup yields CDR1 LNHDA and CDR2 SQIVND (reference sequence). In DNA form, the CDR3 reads TGTGCCAGTAGTACGCAGGGGGACACTGAAGCTTTCTTT. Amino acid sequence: CASSTQGDTEAFF. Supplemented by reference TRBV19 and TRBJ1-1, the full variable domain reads DGGITQSPKYLFRKEGQNVTLSCEQNLNHDAMYWYRQDPGQGLRLIYYSQIVNDFQKGDIAEGYSVSREKKESFPLTVTSAQKNPTAFYLCASSTQGDTEAFFGQGTRLTVV.

DNA for the CDR3: TGTGCCAGCAGGGGGGCGAAAGAAGCTTTCTTT. The encoded protein is CASRGAKEAFF. The chain carries TRBV6-5 and TRBJ1-1; possibly TRBD1 for D (6 bases). CDR1 and CDR2 from the germline V gene are MNHEY and SVGAGI. Trimming took off 6 bases at V and 8 bases at J, with 10 bases between the two ends. This CDR3 has 11 amino acids.